This T cell receptor beta chain emerged from a study of OX40 agonist ivuxolimab in advanced cancers. It was autoimmune disease history or systemic immunosuppression that excluded patients. V dropped 5 bases and J dropped 2 bases, with 4 bases sitting between them. This CDR3 region has 11 residues. Germline V gives CDR1 SEHNR, CDR2 FQNEAQ (reference sequence). The sample holds one count of this clone. The antigen remains unidentified. Findings of the study overall: In the expanded peripheral T cells, antigen specificity was never determined. Individuals who were partial responders at 0.1-3.0 mg/kg had clonal expansion that ranked among the lowest.

Sequencing was performed with immunoSEQ multiplex PCR; in TCRdb, only in-frame clones are kept and a portion is missing. Of more than 45,000 clones in the sample, around 80% are singletons; the top ten hold 7.3%. The chain employs TRBV7-9 and TRBJ2-7; D not certain. This clonotype was sampled from an adult with an advanced solid tumor such as melanoma, head and neck, liver or kidney cancer. The input for sequencing was CD4+ or CD8+ T cells sorted from blood, taken in a trial of the OX40 agonist ivuxolimab. CDR3: CASSPAYEQYF. CDR3 coding DNA: TGTGCCAGCAGCCCTGCCTACGAGCAGTACTTC.